Presented here are 25 T cell receptor beta chains from one specimen sequenced in a study of identical twins. TCRdb called the 5' RACE reads again in MiXCR, with one record for every CDR3 protein. The repertoire holds about 240,000 distinct CDR3 sequences, with approximately 10% as singletons. Sequenced input: memory T cells sorted from blood. These TCRs come from a man aged 45-65 years in good health.

The chain employs TRBV6-2 or TRBV6-3 and TRBJ1-1; 7 bases match TRBD1. Trimming took 4 bases from V and 11 from J; bases not matched to a gene: 13. Germline CDR1 is MNHEY and CDR2 is SVGEGT. The CDR3 length is 14 residues. The CDR3 loop reads CASSSPNLDRDAFF. CDR3 bases: TGTGCCAGCAGTTCCCCTAACCTCGACAGGGACGCTTTCTTT.

The table lists this clonotype with a few counts. This chain connects TRBV4-2 to TRBJ2-5; TRBD2 is a possible D gene (5 bases). Germline V gene lookup returns CDR1 LGHNA and CDR2 YNFKEQ. Trimming left V 3 bases short and J 3 bases short, with 14 bases between. This CDR3 region has 15 residues. The CDR3 here is CASSQETRREETQYF. CDR3 nucleotides: TGTGCCAGCAGCCAGGAAACTAGACGAGAAGAGACCCAGTACTTC.

The chain carries TRBV7-6 and TRBJ2-1, with TRBD2 identical over 7 bases. CDR3 length equals 14 residues. Germline V gives CDR1 SGHVS, CDR2 FNYEAQ. The V and J ends lost 4 bases and 5 bases, in that order; junction bases with no gene match: 5. The DNA of the CDR3 is TGTGCCAGCAGCTCATCTCTAGCGGACAATGAGCAGTTCTTC. Translated, it gives CASSSSLADNEQFF. Full variable domain (missing parts from reference TRBV7-6 and TRBJ2-1): GAGVSQSPRYKVTKRGQDVALRCDPISGHVSLYWYRQALGQGPEFLTYFNYEAQQDKSGLPNDRFSAERPEGSISTLTIQRTEQRDSAMYRCASSSSLADNEQFFGPGTRLTVL.

This clonotype has at least ten counts. The chain is built from TRBV5-5 and TRBJ2-2; D tentatively reads TRBD1 or TRBD2 (5 bases each). The germline V gene encodes CDR1 SGHKS and CDR2 YYEKEE (reference sequence). The CDR3 length is 17 residues. Trimming cost V 2 bases and J 2 bases, with 16 bases left between them. CDR3 sequence reads: CASSFGTGTINTGELFF. The CDR3 DNA reads TGTGCCAGCAGCTTCGGAACCGGGACGATAAACACCGGGGAGCTGTTTTTT.

CDR3 sequence reads: CSAPPGGINSPLHF. DNA of the CDR3: TGCAGTGCTCCTCCGGGAGGTATTAATTCACCCCTCCACTTT. V gene TRBV20-1 combines with J gene TRBJ1-6; D call uncertain. V was shortened by 5 bases and J by 6 bases, with 14 bases between the two germline ends. Germline CDR1 reads DFQATT; CDR2 reads SNEGSKA (reference sequence). The CDR3 sequence is 14 residues long.

This clonotype was recorded a few times. This chain connects TRBV7-2 to TRBJ1-5, with 7 nucleotides matching TRBD1. V was pared by 3 bases and J by 9 bases, with 8 bases of the junction left unmatched. Germline V gene sequence: CDR1 SGHTA, CDR2 FQGNSA. The CDR3 loop spans 14 amino acids. CDR3 loop: CASSLGQKVGPQHF. The CDR3 region has the DNA TGTGCCAGCAGCTTGGGACAGAAGGTAGGGCCCCAGCATTTT.

This clonotype has only a few counts. The chain is built from TRBV4-2 and TRBJ2-5; no firm D call. This CDR3 has 16 amino acids. Germline CDR1 LGHNA, CDR2 YNFKEQ. Between the trimmed V and J ends, which lost 2 bases and 4 bases, there was a span of 17 bases. The CDR3 DNA is TGTGCCAGCAGCCAATCAAGTGGCGCCACGGGAGAGACCCAGTACTTC. This sequence encodes CASSQSSGATGETQYF.

The V gene is TRBV7-9, the J gene TRBJ2-1; D is possibly TRBD1 or TRBD2 (5 bases each). The CDR3 runs to 16 residues. Per germline, CDR1 SEHNR and CDR2 FQNEAQ (reference sequence). With 4 bases removed from V and 9 bases from J, the gap between germline ends came to 22 bases. The CDR3 sequence: CASSSPGIAPRGEQFF. The CDR3 coding sequence is TGTGCCAGCAGCTCCCCGGGAATAGCCCCAAGGGGTGAGCAGTTCTTC.

V and J are TRBV12-3 or TRBV12-4 and TRBJ1-5; D is possibly TRBD1 (5 bases). The CDR3 is 15 residues long. Trimming took 1 base from V and 0 from J, leaving 7 bases between them. For the CDR3, the DNA is TGTGCCAGCAGTTTAGGGGGCAGTAGCAATCAGCCCCAGCATTTT. Encoded protein: CASSLGGSSNQPQHF.

This clonotype was seen a few times. V usage is TRBV20-1 and J usage is TRBJ2-1; 10 bases fit TRBD2. The CDR3 covers 14 residues. J was trimmed by 3 bases and V by 6 bases; bases with no gene match: 5. CDR1 is DFQATT, CDR2 SNEGSKA, per germline (reference sequence). The CDR3 DNA follows: TGCAGTGCGCAACTAGCGGGGAGCTACAATGAGCAGTTCTTC. Translation: CSAQLAGSYNEQFF.

This clonotype came up a few times. The chain is built from TRBV6-1 and TRBJ2-1; 7 nucleotides line up with TRBD2. With 6 bases clipped from V and 5 bases from J, the junction kept 7 bases outside the gene matches. The CDR3 spans 14 residues. CDR1 is MNHNS, CDR2 SASEGT, per germline. The CDR3 bases are TGTGCCAGCAGGTCCCGGCTAGCGGACAATGAGCAGTTCTTC. It yields the protein CASRSRLADNEQFF.

This clonotype was found many times. The V and J genes are TRBV12-3 or TRBV12-4 and TRBJ2-5; 13 nucleotides line up with TRBD2. V trimming: 6 bases; J trimming: 1 base; junction bases outside the gene matches: 5. CDR3 length: 16 residues. CDR3 DNA sequence: TGTGCCAGCAGCCGGACTAGCGGGAGAGGCCAAGAGACCCAGTACTTC. Protein: CASSRTSGRGQETQYF.

The V gene is TRBV6-2 or TRBV6-3, the J gene TRBJ2-6; D ambiguous. V lost 7 bases and J 2 bases, leaving 3 bases between the germline ends. The CDR3 extends over 12 amino acids. From germline, CDR1 is MNHEY and CDR2 SVGEGT. The CDR3 loop is CASTTGANVLTF. For the CDR3, the DNA is TGTGCCAGCACAACTGGGGCCAACGTCCTGACTTTC.

This chain links TRBV7-2 with TRBJ2-7; D unclear. This CDR3 has 13 residues. The germline V gene has CDR1 SGHTA and CDR2 FQGNSA. Trimming removed 1 base at V and 6 bases at J, with 10 bases between. CDR3: CASSLVFISEQYF. The CDR3 region has the DNA TGTGCCAGCAGCTTAGTATTTATCTCCGAGCAGTACTTC.

V and J are TRBV7-8 and TRBJ1-4; TRBD1 aligns across 9 bases. CDR1 and CDR2 from the germline V gene are SGHVS and FQNEAQ. This CDR3 has 18 residues. Unmatched junction bases numbered 8, after V lost 3 bases and J lost 0 bases. CDR3 region: CASSLILRTGATNEKLFF. The DNA of the CDR3 is TGTGCCAGCAGCTTGATATTACGGACAGGGGCAACTAATGAAAAACTGTTTTTT.

About this clonotype itself: The junction and the germline gene differ at one end; a read error may be behind it. The chain joins TRBV12-3 or TRBV12-4 to TRBJ1-1; 9 bases agree with TRBD1. The CDR3 is made up of 13 amino acids. The CDR3 region is CASRISGTGILWF. CDR3 nucleotides: TGTGCCAGCAGGATTTCCGGGACAGGGATTCTTTGGTTT.

This clonotype appeared a few times. This rearrangement joins TRBV20-1 to TRBJ2-5; a weak D match, TRBD1 (5 bases). Trimming took 0 bases from V and 1 from J, leaving 15 bases between them. The germline gives CDR1 DFQATT, CDR2 SNEGSKA (reference sequence). The CDR3 spans 16 residues. DNA for the CDR3: TGCAGTGCTAGAGACCCTTCTTGGGGCAGCCAAGAGACCCAGTACTTC. The encoded protein is CSARDPSWGSQETQYF.

This clonotype was detected many times. V is TRBV2 and J is TRBJ2-4; weak D call: TRBD1 (6 bases). CDR3 length: 12 amino acids. Trimming removed 3 bases from V and 8 bases from J, with 8 bases in between. Germline CDR1 SNHLY, CDR2 FYNNEI. CDR3 residues: CASSDRGYIQYF. In DNA, the CDR3 is TGTGCCAGCAGTGACAGGGGATACATTCAGTACTTC.

The rearrangement joins TRBV4-2 to TRBJ2-7; D gene ambiguous. The length of the CDR3 is 16 residues. V was cut by 1 base and J by 2 bases, with 15 bases left in between. CDR1 and CDR2 (germline): LGHNA, YNFKEQ. The CDR3 DNA is TGTGCCAGCAGCCAAGTCGGCACGTCAGGCGCCTACGAGCAGTACTTC. This sequence encodes CASSQVGTSGAYEQYF.

This clonotype has ten or more counts. This chain uses TRBV18 with TRBJ2-1; the D gene is possibly TRBD2 (6 bases). This CDR3 contains 15 residues. The germline CDR1 and CDR2 sequences are KGHSH and LQKENI. V was clipped by 3 bases and J by 6 bases, with 15 bases between them. CDR3 DNA: TGTGCCAGCTCACCTCTACCGGGAGAGGGCAATGAGCAGTTCTTC. This sequence encodes CASSPLPGEGNEQFF.

This clonotype was counted at least ten times. V is TRBV6-5 and J is TRBJ2-1; no clear D. The CDR3 has 16 residues. Germline CDR1 is MNHEY and CDR2 is SVGAGI. Trimming shortened V by 0 bases and J by 5 bases, and 14 bases separated the two germline ends. The CDR3 DNA reads TGTGCCAGCAGTTACTCCCTCGGGTTGGGCCACAATGAGCAGTTCTTC. Its protein product is CASSYSLGLGHNEQFF.

In this sample, this clonotype turned up many times. The V gene is TRBV29-1, the J gene TRBJ1-1; 7 bases map to TRBD1. Germline V gene data show CDR1 as SQVTM and CDR2 as ANQGSEA. The length of the CDR3 is 13 residues. J was trimmed by 5 bases and V by 7 bases; bases with no gene match: 10. The CDR3 protein is CSGLGGRGTEAFF. The CDR3 bases are TGCAGCGGGCTTGGTGGCAGGGGGACTGAAGCTTTCTTT.

This clonotype was counted between two and nine times. The chain joins TRBV6-1 to TRBJ2-7; 9 positions agree with TRBD1. The V segment lost 8 bases and the J segment 7 bases; nucleotides outside the gene matches: 9. Per germline, CDR1 MNHNS and CDR2 SASEGT. The CDR3 runs 13 residues. CDR3 region: CASGRDRAGEQYF. CDR3 in DNA: TGTGCCAGCGGTCGGGACAGGGCAGGGGAGCAGTACTTC.

The chain combines TRBV6-2 or TRBV6-3 with TRBJ2-5; D remains unclear. The CDR3 spans 12 residues. Germline lookup yields CDR1 MNHEY and CDR2 SVGEGT. V lost 2 bases to trimming and J lost 6 bases, with 7 bases between them. This CDR3 reads CASSYLAKTQYF. The DNA of the CDR3 is TGTGCCAGCAGTTACCTGGCAAAGACCCAGTACTTC.

This clonotype was detected ten times or more. The chain carries TRBV29-1 and TRBJ2-1; D remains ambiguous. The CDR3 consists of 13 residues. The V and J ends lost 6 bases and 4 bases respectively, with 13 bases between them. Germline assignment: CDR1 SQVTM and CDR2 ANQGSEA. The CDR3 spells CSVPRVKYNEQFF. The CDR3 DNA is TGCAGCGTCCCTCGGGTCAAATACAATGAGCAGTTCTTC.